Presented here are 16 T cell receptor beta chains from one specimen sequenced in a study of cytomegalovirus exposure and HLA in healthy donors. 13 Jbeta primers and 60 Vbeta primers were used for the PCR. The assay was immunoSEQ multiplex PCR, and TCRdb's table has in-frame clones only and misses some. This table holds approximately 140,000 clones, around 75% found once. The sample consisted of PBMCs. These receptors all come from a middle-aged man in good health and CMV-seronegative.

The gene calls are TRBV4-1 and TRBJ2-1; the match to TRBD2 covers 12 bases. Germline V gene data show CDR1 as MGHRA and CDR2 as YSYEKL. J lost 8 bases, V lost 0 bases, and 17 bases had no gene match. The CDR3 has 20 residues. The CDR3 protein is CASSQEKFPSGGAYIDEQFF. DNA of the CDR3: TGCGCCAGCAGCCAAGAAAAATTTCCTAGCGGGGGGGCCTACATCGATGAGCAGTTCTTC.

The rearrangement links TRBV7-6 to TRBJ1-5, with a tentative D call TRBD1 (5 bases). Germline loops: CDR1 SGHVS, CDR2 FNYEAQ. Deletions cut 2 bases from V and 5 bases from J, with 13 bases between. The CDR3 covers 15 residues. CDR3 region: CASSLHQGSDQPQHF. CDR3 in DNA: TGTGCCAGCAGCTTACACCAGGGAAGTGATCAGCCCCAGCATTTT.

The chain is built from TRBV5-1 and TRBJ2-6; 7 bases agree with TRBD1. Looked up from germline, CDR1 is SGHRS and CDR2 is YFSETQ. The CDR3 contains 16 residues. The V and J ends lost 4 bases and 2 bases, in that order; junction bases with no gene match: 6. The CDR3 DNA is TGCGCCAGCAGCCGGGACAGTTTGCCTGGGGCCAACGTCCTGACTTTC. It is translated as CASSRDSLPGANVLTF.

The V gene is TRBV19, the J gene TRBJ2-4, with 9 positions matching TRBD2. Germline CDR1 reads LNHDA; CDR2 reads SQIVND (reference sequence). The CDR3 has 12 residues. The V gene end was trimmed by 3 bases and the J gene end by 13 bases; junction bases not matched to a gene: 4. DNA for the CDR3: TGTGCCAGTAGTATGACTAGCGGAATCCAGTACTTC. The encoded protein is CASSMTSGIQYF.

Written as DNA, the CDR3 is TGTGCCAGCAGCCCCTCGACAGGGAGGAACACTGAAGCTTTCTTT. Amino acids: CASSPSTGRNTEAFF. The chain carries TRBV7-3 and TRBJ1-1, with 7 bases aligning to TRBD1. V trimming: 5 bases; J trimming: 1 base; junction bases outside the gene matches: 7. The CDR3 covers 15 residues. Per germline, CDR1 SGHTA and CDR2 FQGTGA.

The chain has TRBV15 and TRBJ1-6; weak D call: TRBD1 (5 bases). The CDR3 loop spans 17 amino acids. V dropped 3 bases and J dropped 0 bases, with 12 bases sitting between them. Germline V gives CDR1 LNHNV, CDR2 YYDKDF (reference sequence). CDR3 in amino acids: CATSSMKGLSYNSPLHF. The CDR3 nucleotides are TGTGCCACCAGCAGTATGAAGGGGCTCTCCTATAATTCACCCCTCCACTTT.

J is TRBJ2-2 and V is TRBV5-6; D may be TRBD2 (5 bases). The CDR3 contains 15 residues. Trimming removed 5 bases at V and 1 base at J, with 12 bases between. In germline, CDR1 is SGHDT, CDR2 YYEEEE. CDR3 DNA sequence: TGTGCCAGCAGTTTGACTCGGGAGAACACCGGGGAGCTGTTTTTT. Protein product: CASSLTRENTGELFF.

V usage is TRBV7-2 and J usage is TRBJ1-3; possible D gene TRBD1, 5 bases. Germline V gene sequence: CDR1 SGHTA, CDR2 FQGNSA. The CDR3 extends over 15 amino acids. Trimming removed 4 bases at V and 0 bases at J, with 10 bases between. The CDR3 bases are TGTGCCAGCAGCTCACAGGTTTACTCTGGAAACACCATATATTTT. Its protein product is CASSSQVYSGNTIYF.

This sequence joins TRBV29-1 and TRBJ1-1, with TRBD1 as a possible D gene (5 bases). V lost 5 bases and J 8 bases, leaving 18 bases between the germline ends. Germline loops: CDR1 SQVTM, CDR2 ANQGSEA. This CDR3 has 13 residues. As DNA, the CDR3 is TGCAGCGTTATCAGGACGACAGACGCCGAAGCTTTCTTT. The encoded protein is CSVIRTTDAEAFF.

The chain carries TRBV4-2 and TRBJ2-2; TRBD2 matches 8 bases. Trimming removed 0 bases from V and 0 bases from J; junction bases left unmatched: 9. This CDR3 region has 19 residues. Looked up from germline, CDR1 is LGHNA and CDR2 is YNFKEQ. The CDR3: CASSQDYYGGAANTGELFF. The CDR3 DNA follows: TGTGCCAGCAGCCAAGATTATTACGGGGGGGCCGCGAACACCGGGGAGCTGTTTTTT.

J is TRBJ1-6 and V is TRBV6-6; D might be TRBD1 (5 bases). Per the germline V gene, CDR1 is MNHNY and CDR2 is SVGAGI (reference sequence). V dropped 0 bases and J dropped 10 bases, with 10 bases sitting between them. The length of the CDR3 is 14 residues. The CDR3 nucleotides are TGTGCCAGCAGTTACTCAGGCGGGGGGTCACCCCTCCACTTT. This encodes CASSYSGGGSPLHF.

Here the CDR3 reads CASSFSGGGGNTIYF. DNA of the CDR3: TGTGCCAGCAGCTTTAGCGGGGGTGGAGGAAACACCATATATTTT. J is TRBJ1-3 and V is TRBV7-9; a possible D gene is TRBD1 (5 bases). Trimming stripped 3 bases from V and 4 bases from J, with 13 bases between. This CDR3 has 15 residues. Germline CDR1 and CDR2: SEHNR and FQNEAQ (reference sequence).

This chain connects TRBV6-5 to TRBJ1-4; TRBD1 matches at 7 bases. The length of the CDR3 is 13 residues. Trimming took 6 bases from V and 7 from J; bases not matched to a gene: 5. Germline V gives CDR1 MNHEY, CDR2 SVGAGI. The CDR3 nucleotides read TGTGCCAGCAGGACACAGGGGAGTGAAAAACTGTTTTTT. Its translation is CASRTQGSEKLFF.

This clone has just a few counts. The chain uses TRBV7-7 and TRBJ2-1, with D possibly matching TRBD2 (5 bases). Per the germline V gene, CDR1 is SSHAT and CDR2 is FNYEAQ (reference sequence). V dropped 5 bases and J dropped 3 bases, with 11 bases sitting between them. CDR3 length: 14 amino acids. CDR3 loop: CASSPKGDYNEQFF. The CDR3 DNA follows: TGTGCCAGCAGCCCGAAGGGAGACTACAATGAGCAGTTCTTC.

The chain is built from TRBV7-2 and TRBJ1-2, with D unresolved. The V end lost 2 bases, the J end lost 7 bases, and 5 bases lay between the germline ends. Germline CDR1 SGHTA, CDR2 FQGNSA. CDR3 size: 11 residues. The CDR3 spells CASSLYSGYTF. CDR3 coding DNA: TGTGCCAGCAGCTTATACTCTGGCTACACCTTC.

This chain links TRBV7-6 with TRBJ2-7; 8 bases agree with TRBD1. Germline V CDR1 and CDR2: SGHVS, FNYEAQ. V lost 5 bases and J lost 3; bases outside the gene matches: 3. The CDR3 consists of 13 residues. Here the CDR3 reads CASSPGTGYEQYF. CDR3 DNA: TGTGCCAGCAGCCCCGGGACAGGCTACGAGCAGTACTTC. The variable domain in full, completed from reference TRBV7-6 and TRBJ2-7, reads GAGVSQSPRYKVTKRGQDVALRCDPISGHVSLYWYRQALGQGPEFLTYFNYEAQQDKSGLPNDRFSAERPEGSISTLTIQRTEQRDSAMYRCASSPGTGYEQYFGPGTRLTVT.